Below are 16 T cell receptor beta chains sequenced from a single sample in a study of CD8 T cells in Susac syndrome (dated by TCRdb to between 2017 and 2020). The library was produced with the immunoSEQ multiplex PCR assay. RNA was extracted using the RNeasy kit, and about 0.45 to 1 ug of the RNA was reverse transcribed with random hexamers. TCRdb handled the public reads itself, with Q25 trimming in fastp and clone calling in MiXCR, and kept productive beta chains. Every CDR3 protein is listed once, alongside the most common genes and DNA of its rows. Across this sample there are some 150,000 distinct CDR3 sequences, with about 95% seen only once. The ten largest clones take up 0.15% of the sample. Sequences were obtained from CD8+ T cells from PBMCs. The receptors shown here come from a human donor with multiple sclerosis.

J is TRBJ1-2 and V is TRBV12-3 or TRBV12-4, with TRBD1 identical over 10 bases. V was clipped by 6 bases and J by 7 bases; unmatched bases: 5. The CDR3 totals 13 residues. The CDR3 loop is CASSDRGPVGYTF. CDR3 DNA sequence: TGTGCCAGCAGCGACAGGGGGCCGGTTGGCTACACCTTC.

This sequence joins TRBV6-6 and TRBJ2-5, with D possibly TRBD1 on 6 matching bases. Germline CDR1 MNHNY, CDR2 SVGAGI (reference sequence). The CDR3 sequence is 15 residues long. Trimming took 2 bases from V and 4 from J, leaving 14 bases between them. This CDR3 is CASSYVGGPRETQYF. DNA of the CDR3: TGTGCCAGCAGTTACGTTGGGGGCCCAAGAGAGACCCAGTACTTC.

The rearrangement links TRBV20-1 to TRBJ2-3; D is undetermined. Trimming left V 5 bases short and J 2 bases short, with 17 bases between. The CDR3 runs to 15 residues. Looked up from germline, CDR1 is DFQATT and CDR2 is SNEGSKA (reference sequence). Here the CDR3 reads CSARPQRLPTDTQYF. The CDR3 bases are TGCAGTGCTCGACCACAGAGACTTCCCACAGATACGCAGTATTTT.

The V call is TRBV20-1, the J call TRBJ1-1; tentative D call: TRBD1 (6 bases). The CDR3 runs 15 residues. Germline CDR1 is DFQATT and CDR2 is SNEGSKA (reference sequence). Trimming shortened V by 4 bases and J by 0 bases, and 15 bases separated the two germline ends. The CDR3 sequence: CSAMDTGHLNTEAFF. The CDR3 DNA is TGCAGTGCTATGGATACGGGACACCTGAACACTGAAGCTTTCTTT.

The rearrangement uses TRBV24-1 and TRBJ2-1; D gene uncertain. The V end was cut by 4 bases, the J end by 10 bases, with 10 bases between. Looked up from germline, CDR1 is KGHDR and CDR2 is SFDVKD. The CDR3 is 12 amino acids. The CDR3 sequence is CATSEPGLEQFF. The CDR3 region has the DNA TGTGCCACCAGTGAACCGGGCCTCGAGCAGTTCTTC.

The DNA for the CDR3 is TGCGCCAGCAGCTTGGAAGGGGGTACCCAAGAGACCCAGTACTTC. It yields the protein CASSLEGGTQETQYF. The V call is TRBV5-1, the J call TRBJ2-5; perhaps TRBD1 as D (6 bases). With 0 bases removed from V and 1 base from J, the gap between germline ends came to 10 bases. Germline lookup yields CDR1 SGHRS and CDR2 YFSETQ. The CDR3 is 15 amino acids.

Here the CDR3 DNA reads TGTGCCAGCACCATGGGGCCCCAAGCTTTCTTT. Its translation: CASTMGPQAFF. V usage is TRBV12-3 or TRBV12-4 and J usage is TRBJ1-1, with D maybe TRBD1 (5 bases). V was clipped by 7 bases and J by 9 bases, with 12 bases between them. The CDR3 consists of 11 residues.

The chain couples TRBV2 to TRBJ1-3; no clear D. The CDR3 length is 17 residues. V lost 4 bases to trimming and J lost 0 bases, with 16 bases between them. The germline gives CDR1 SNHLY, CDR2 FYNNEI. The CDR3 here is CASSVEVPAYSGNTIYF. The CDR3 DNA sequence: TGTGCCAGCAGTGTTGAGGTGCCCGCCTACTCTGGAAACACCATATATTTT.

This clonotype was seen just once. V is TRBV24-1 and J is TRBJ1-2, with a possible D match to TRBD1 (6 bases). This CDR3 is built from 13 residues. Germline-derived CDR1 and CDR2 are KGHDR and SFDVKD. V shed 9 bases and J shed 8 bases, with 18 bases lying between them. CDR3 sequence (DNA): TGTGCCACCCGGCGGCAGGGGACGGGGGGCTACACCTTC. It yields the protein CATRRQGTGGYTF.

The CDR3 nucleotides read TGCGCCAGCAGTCAATCTCCCCCGAAGGGAAACACCATATATTTT. Residues: CASSQSPPKGNTIYF. The chain uses TRBV23-1 and TRBJ1-3; D is ambiguous. TRBV23-1 is assigned to the ORF class and has an uncertain function. V was pared by 0 bases and J by 4 bases, with 10 bases between. The CDR3 contains 15 residues.

The chain couples TRBV4-1 to TRBJ1-1; D unclear. The germline V and J ends were trimmed by 2 bases and 4 bases, with 14 bases remaining between them. The CDR3 is 15 residues long. Germline loops: CDR1 MGHRA, CDR2 YSYEKL. The CDR3 loop reads CASSQSGPRGTEAFF. The CDR3 DNA is TGCGCCAGCAGCCAAAGCGGCCCCAGAGGCACTGAAGCTTTCTTT.

The chain uses TRBV2 and TRBJ2-3; 11 bases are a match to TRBD1. Looked up from germline, CDR1 is SNHLY and CDR2 is FYNNEI. The CDR3 extends over 17 amino acids. The V segment lost 6 bases and the J segment 0 bases; nucleotides outside the gene matches: 8. The CDR3 here is CASSPKGQGDSTDTQYF. CDR3 nucleotides: TGTGCCAGCAGCCCGAAGGGACAGGGGGATAGCACAGATACGCAGTATTTT.

The chain is built from TRBV20-1 and TRBJ1-1; no clear D. CDR3 length: 15 residues. The ends were cut back, 3 bases at V and 1 base at J, with 15 bases in the middle. The germline V gene encodes CDR1 DFQATT and CDR2 SNEGSKA (reference sequence). CDR3 DNA: TGCAGTGCTAGCCCACCAACGGGGAGGAACACTGAAGCTTTCTTT. Its protein product is CSASPPTGRNTEAFF.

This chain joins TRBV9 and TRBJ1-1; D is ambiguous. The CDR3 spans 15 residues. V was shortened by 0 bases and J by 11 bases, with 20 bases between the two germline ends. In germline, CDR1 is SGDLS, CDR2 YYNGEE. The chain's CDR3 is CASSVGLSPAVQAFF. CDR3 nucleotides: TGTGCCAGCAGCGTAGGATTGTCACCTGCCGTGCAGGCTTTCTTT.

The chain is built from TRBV6-1 and TRBJ1-2; D is possibly TRBD1 (6 bases). Germline-derived CDR1 and CDR2 are MNHNS and SASEGT. The V end was cut by 8 bases, the J end by 0 bases, with 13 bases between. The CDR3 has 14 residues. CDR3 nucleotides: TGTGCCAGCGGGGGGCAGGGAGCTAACTATGGCTACACCTTC. It specifies CASGGQGANYGYTF.

This clonotype was picked up one time. The chain has TRBV9 and TRBJ2-5; 7 bases are shared with TRBD1. Germline V lookup: CDR1 SGDLS, CDR2 YYNGEE. J was trimmed by 4 bases and V by 0 bases; bases with no gene match: 6. The CDR3 consists of 15 residues. The CDR3 spells CASSVGQGEPETQYF. The CDR3 DNA reads TGTGCCAGCAGCGTAGGGCAGGGGGAACCAGAGACCCAGTACTTC.